What follows is one TCR beta chain and its context. What it binds is unknown. Germline V lookup: CDR1 GTSNPN, CDR2 SVGIG (reference sequence). V lost 6 bases and J lost 5, with 13 bases in between. The CDR3 sequence is 12 residues long. These donors counted as nominally healthy when sampled, but unrecorded immune exposures were likely. This entry belongs to a study of cytomegalovirus exposure and HLA in healthy donors. Broader study findings: Presence/absence analyses assumed roughly uniform sequencing depth across donors, which may not hold. In a later analysis, common viral pathogens appeared linked to several of the most significant clusters.

A multiplex PCR was run with 60 Vbeta primers and 13 Jbeta primers. Profiling relied on immunoSEQ multiplex PCR, and the TCRdb table lists in-frame clones only, not all of them. The sample shows approximately 110,000 clones, 69% of them seen only once. Sequencing was carried out using PBMCs. The chain combines TRBV30 with TRBJ2-5; a possible D gene is TRBD1 (5 bases). This TCR came from a woman in her 70s in good health and CMV-seropositive. This CDR3 reads CACSGPGETQYF. The CDR3 DNA reads TGTGCCTGTTCAGGGCCCGGGGAGACCCAGTACTTC.